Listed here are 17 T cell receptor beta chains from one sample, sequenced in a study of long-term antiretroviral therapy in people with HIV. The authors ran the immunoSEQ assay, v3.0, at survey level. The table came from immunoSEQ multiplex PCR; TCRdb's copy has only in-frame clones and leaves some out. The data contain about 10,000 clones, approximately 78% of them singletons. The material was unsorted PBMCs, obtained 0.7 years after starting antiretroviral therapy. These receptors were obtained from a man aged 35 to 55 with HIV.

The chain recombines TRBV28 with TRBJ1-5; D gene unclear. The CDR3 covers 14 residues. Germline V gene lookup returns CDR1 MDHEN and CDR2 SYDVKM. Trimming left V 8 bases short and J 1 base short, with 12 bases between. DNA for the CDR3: TGTGCCAGCGGGGTTAGGTTAAGCAATCAGCCCCAGCATTTT. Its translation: CASGVRLSNQPQHF.

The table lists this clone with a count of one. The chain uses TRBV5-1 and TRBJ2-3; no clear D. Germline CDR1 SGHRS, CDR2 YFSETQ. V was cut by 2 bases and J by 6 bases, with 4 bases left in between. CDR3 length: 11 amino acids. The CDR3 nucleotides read TGCGCCAGCAGCTTCGATGATACGCAGTATTTT. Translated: CASSFDDTQYF.

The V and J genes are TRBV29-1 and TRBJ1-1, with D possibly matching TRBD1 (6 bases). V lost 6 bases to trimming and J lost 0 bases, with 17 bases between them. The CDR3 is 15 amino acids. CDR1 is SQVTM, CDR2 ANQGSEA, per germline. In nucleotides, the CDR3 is TGCAGCGTCCTCGTTCTAGGACAGCTGAACACTGAAGCTTTCTTT. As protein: CSVLVLGQLNTEAFF.

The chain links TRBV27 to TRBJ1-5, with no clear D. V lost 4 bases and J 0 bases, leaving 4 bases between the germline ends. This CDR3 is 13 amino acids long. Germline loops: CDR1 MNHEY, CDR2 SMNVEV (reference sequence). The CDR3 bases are TGTGCCAGCAGTTCCAATAGCAATCAGCCCCAGCATTTT. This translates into CASSSNSNQPQHF.

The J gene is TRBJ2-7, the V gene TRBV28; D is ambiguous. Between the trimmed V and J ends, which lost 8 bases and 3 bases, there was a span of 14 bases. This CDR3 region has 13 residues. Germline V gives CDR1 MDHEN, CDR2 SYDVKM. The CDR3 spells CASSQGEIYEQYF. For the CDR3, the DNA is TGTGCCAGCTCCCAAGGCGAAATCTACGAGCAGTACTTC.

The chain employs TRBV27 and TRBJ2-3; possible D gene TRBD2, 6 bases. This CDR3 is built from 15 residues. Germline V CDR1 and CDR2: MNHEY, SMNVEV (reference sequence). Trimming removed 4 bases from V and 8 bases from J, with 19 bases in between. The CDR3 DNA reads TGTGCCAGCAGTTCCGCGGGGTTCGGGTTCGGTACGCAGTATTTT. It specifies CASSSAGFGFGTQYF.

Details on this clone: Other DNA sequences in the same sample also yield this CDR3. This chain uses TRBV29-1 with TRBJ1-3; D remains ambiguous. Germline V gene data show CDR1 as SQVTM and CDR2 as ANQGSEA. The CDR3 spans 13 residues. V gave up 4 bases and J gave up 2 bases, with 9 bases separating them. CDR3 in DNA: TGCAGCGTTGCGGGTACGGCTGGAAACACCATATATTTT. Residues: CSVAGTAGNTIYF.

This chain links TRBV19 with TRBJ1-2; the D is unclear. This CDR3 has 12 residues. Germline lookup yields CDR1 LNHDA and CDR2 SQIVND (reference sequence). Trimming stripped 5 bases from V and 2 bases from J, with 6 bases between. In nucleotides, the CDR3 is TGTGCCAGTAGTGTCCGGAACTATGGCTACACCTTC. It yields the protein CASSVRNYGYTF.

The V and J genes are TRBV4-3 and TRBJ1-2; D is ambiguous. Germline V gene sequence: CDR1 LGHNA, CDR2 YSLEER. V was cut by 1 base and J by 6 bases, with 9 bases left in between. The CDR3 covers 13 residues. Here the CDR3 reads CASSQGPVDGYTF. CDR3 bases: TGCGCCAGCAGCCAAGGGCCAGTTGATGGCTACACCTTC.

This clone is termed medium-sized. The CDR3 loop is CASTPKGSFPPTNEKLFF. CDR3 DNA sequence: TGTGCCAGCACCCCTAAGGGCTCCTTCCCCCCAACTAATGAAAAACTGTTTTTT. V is TRBV4-2 and J is TRBJ1-4; D not certain. The ends were cut back, 7 bases at V and 0 bases at J, with 21 bases in the middle. CDR3 size: 18 residues. The germline gives CDR1 LGHNA, CDR2 YNFKEQ.

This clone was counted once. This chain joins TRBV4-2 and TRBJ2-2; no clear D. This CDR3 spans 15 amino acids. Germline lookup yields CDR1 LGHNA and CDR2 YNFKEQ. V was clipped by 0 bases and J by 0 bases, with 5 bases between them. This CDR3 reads CASSQDRTNTGELFF. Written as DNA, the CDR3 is TGTGCCAGCAGCCAAGACAGGACGAACACCGGGGAGCTGTTTTTT.

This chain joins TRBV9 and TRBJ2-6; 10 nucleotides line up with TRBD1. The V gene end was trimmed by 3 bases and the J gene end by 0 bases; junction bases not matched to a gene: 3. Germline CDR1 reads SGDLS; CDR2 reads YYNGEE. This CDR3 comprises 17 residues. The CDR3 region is CASSERTGGSGANVLTF. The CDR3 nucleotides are TGTGCCAGCAGCGAGCGGACAGGGGGCTCTGGGGCCAACGTCCTGACTTTC. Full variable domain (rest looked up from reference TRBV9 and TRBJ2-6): DSGVTQTPKHLITATGQRVTLRCSPRSGDLSVYWYQQSLDQGLQFLIQYYNGEERAKGNILERFSAQQFPDLHSELNLSSLELGDSALYFCASSERTGGSGANVLTFGAGSRLTVL.

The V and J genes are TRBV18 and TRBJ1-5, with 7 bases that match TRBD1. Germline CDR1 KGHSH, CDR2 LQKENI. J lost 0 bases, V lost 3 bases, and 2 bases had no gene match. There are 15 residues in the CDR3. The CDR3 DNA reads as TGTGCCAGCTCACCGGGACAGAATAGCAATCAGCCCCAGCATTTT. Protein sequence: CASSPGQNSNQPQHF.

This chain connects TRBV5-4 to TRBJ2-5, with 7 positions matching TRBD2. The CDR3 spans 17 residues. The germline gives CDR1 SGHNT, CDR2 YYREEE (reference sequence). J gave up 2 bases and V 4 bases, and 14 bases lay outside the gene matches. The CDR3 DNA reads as TGTGCCAGCAGCCCCCATGGGGGAGGGCCAGGACAAGAGACCCAGTACTTC. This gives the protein CASSPHGGGPGQETQYF.

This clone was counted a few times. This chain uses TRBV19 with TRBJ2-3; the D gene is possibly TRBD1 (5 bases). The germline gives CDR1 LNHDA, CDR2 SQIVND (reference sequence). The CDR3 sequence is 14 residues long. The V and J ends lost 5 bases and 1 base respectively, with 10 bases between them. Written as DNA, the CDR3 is TGTGCCAGTAGTGTGGGGCTCCGCACAGATACGCAGTATTTT. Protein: CASSVGLRTDTQYF.

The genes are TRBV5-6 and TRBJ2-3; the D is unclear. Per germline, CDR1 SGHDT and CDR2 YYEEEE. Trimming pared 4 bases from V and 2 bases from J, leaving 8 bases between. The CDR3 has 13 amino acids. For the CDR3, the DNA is TGTGCCAGCAGCAGTCAGACCACAGATACGCAGTATTTT. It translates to CASSSQTTDTQYF.

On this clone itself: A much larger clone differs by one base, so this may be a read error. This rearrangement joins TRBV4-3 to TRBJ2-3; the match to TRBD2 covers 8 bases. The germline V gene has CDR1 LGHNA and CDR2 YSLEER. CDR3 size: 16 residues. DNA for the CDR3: TGCGCCAACAGCCAAGACAGAGCGGGAGAGGGCGGTACGCAGTATTTT. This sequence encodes CANSQDRAGEGGTQYF.